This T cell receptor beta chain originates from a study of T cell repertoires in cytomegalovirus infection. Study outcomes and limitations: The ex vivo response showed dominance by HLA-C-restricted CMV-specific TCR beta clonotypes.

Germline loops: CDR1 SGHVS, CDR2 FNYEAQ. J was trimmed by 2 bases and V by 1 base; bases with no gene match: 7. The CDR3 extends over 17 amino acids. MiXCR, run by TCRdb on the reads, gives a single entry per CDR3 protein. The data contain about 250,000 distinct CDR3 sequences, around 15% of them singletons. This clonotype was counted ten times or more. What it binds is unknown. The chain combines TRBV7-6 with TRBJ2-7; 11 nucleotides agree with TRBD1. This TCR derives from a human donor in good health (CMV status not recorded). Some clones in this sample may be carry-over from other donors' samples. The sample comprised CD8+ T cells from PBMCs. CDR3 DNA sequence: TGTGCCAGCAGCTTAGGTGCGGACAGGGGGCAAGCCTACGAGCAGTACTTC. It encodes CASSLGADRGQAYEQYF.